Each of the 8 T cell receptor beta chains below was sequenced from the same sample in a study of T cell repertoires in ileal Crohn's disease. Libraries were prepared by immunoSEQ multiplex PCR; TCRdb keeps only in-frame clonotypes and omits some of them. The sample consists of 15,000 to 20,000 clones, 88% of them appearing once. Sequenced: ileal tissue. These receptors were taken from an adult with Crohn's disease.

CDR3 in DNA: TGTGCCAGCAGTTTCCACTGGACAGTCGGAAAACTGTTTTTT. Residues: CASSFHWTVGKLFF. This chain uses TRBV27 with TRBJ1-4; D possibly corresponds to TRBD1 (6 bases). The CDR3 has 14 residues. Germline lookup yields CDR1 MNHEY and CDR2 SMNVEV (reference sequence). V lost 3 bases, J lost 10 bases, and 15 bases lay in between. Drawing the rest from reference TRBV27 and TRBJ1-4, the complete variable domain is EAQVTQNPRYLITVTGKKLTVTCSQNMNHEYMSWYRQDPGLGLRQIYYSMNVEVTDKGDVPEGYKVSRKEKRNFPLILESPSPNQTSLYFCASSFHWTVGKLFFGSGTQLSVL.

This clone was recorded only once. V usage is TRBV2 and J usage is TRBJ1-4, with 8 bases matching TRBD1. This CDR3 is built from 17 residues. The V segment lost 1 base and the J segment 5 bases; nucleotides outside the gene matches: 9. Germline CDR1 and CDR2: SNHLY and FYNNEI. CDR3 sequence: CASSEDSGGVSNEKLFF. The CDR3 region has the DNA TGTGCCAGCAGTGAAGATTCAGGGGGCGTATCAAATGAAAAACTGTTTTTT.

The chain has TRBV4-1 and TRBJ2-5; TRBD2 aligns across 13 bases. CDR1 is MGHRA and CDR2 is YSYEKL in the germline V gene. The V gene end was trimmed by 3 bases and the J gene end by 4 bases; junction bases not matched to a gene: 11. The CDR3 has 18 amino acids. CDR3 in amino acids: CASSQRTSGSGARETQYF. CDR3 DNA sequence: TGCGCCAGCAGCCAGAGGACTAGCGGGAGTGGGGCTAGAGAGACCCAGTACTTC.

The rearrangement uses TRBV7-6 and TRBJ2-7, with D possibly being TRBD2 (6 bases). CDR1 and CDR2 from the germline V gene are SGHVS and FNYEAQ. This CDR3 has 14 amino acids. Trimming took off 4 bases at V and 6 bases at J, with 16 bases between the two ends. DNA for the CDR3: TGTGCCAGCAGCTCACTACCTAGCGTAACCGAGCAGTACTTC. Amino acid sequence: CASSSLPSVTEQYF.

The genes are TRBV6-5 and TRBJ1-5; D is unresolved. V was trimmed by 5 bases and J by 3 bases, leaving 11 bases between them. The V gene's germline CDR1 is MNHEY and CDR2 SVGAGI. The CDR3 contains 14 residues. CDR3 residues: CASSRTENNQPQHF. In DNA form, the CDR3 reads TGTGCCAGCAGTCGTACAGAGAACAATCAGCCCCAGCATTTT.

DNA of the CDR3: TGTGCCTGGAGTAACAGGGTCACCTATGGCTACACCTTC. It is translated as CAWSNRVTYGYTF. This chain uses TRBV30 with TRBJ1-2; possible D gene TRBD1, 6 bases. The CDR3 extends over 13 amino acids. The germline V and J ends were trimmed by 2 bases and 4 bases, with 11 bases remaining between them. Germline lookup yields CDR1 GTSNPN and CDR2 SVGIG (reference sequence).

V gene TRBV19 combines with J gene TRBJ2-5; 11 bases map to TRBD2. J was trimmed by 2 bases and V by 6 bases; bases with no gene match: 8. Germline V gene lookup returns CDR1 LNHDA and CDR2 SQIVND (reference sequence). The CDR3 is made up of 16 amino acids. DNA of the CDR3: TGTGCCAGTAGATTAACGGGACTAGCGGCTCAAGAGACCCAGTACTTC. It yields the protein CASRLTGLAAQETQYF.

The gene calls are TRBV5-1 and TRBJ1-2, with TRBD1 identical over 8 bases. CDR3 size: 15 residues. The V and J ends lost 3 bases and 7 bases, in that order; junction bases with no gene match: 11. CDR1 is SGHRS and CDR2 is YFSETQ in the germline V gene. The DNA of the CDR3 is TGCGCCAGCAGCTCCTATTCGACAGGGGAAAGTGGCTACACCTTC. This encodes CASSSYSTGESGYTF.